The source of this T cell receptor (beta chain) is a study of blood T cell repertoires in COVID-19. In the original workflow: Researchers report that nucleated cell counts were estimated from reference gene primer amplification. Assay used: immunoSEQ multiplex PCR; TCRdb lists only in-frame clones, some missing. V, J and clone size are taken as reported in that table, and D and trimming were inferred from the DNA itself. The sample includes about 430,000 clones, approximately 90% of them seen just once. There are 13 residues in the CDR3. Germline assignment: CDR1 KGHDR and CDR2 SFDVKD. Trimming cost V 4 bases and J 2 bases, with 8 bases left between them. Assignments of participants to cohorts depended upon their own reported clinical history. Those designated as exposed participants met a COVID-19 case within 2 weeks before study entry.

Sequenced input: PBMCs or T cells enriched from blood (not recorded which). The receptor was isolated from a woman aged 18-30 years who had been exposed to COVID-19. This sequence joins TRBV24-1 and TRBJ2-7; the D gene is possibly TRBD1 (6 bases). The CDR3 nucleotides read TGTGCCACCAGTGAAAGGACAGCCTACGAGCAGTACTTC. It translates to CATSERTAYEQYF.